The sequence of this T cell receptor (beta chain) was determined in a study of OX40 agonist ivuxolimab in advanced cancers. Overall study context: Eligibility rules accepted prior anti-PD-1, anti-PD-L1 or anti-CTLA-4 therapy, and 35% to 40% had some. Partial responses were observed in three patients, of whom one had hepatocellular carcinoma and two had cutaneous melanoma.

Trimming removed 2 bases from V and 4 bases from J, with 8 bases in between. CDR1 and CDR2 (germline): MRHNA, SNTAGT. This CDR3 has 13 amino acids. Study-wide results and caveats: Partial responders dosed at 0.1-3.0 mg/kg displayed clonal expansion ranking among the lowest.

Only in-frame clones appear in the TCRdb table, and some are missing; sequencing was by immunoSEQ multiplex PCR. This sample yields roughly 66,000 clones, of which roughly 80% are seen a single time; roughly 1.2% belongs to the top ten. Concerning this clone itself: What it binds is unknown.

The chain couples TRBV6-4 to TRBJ1-1; tentatively, D is TRBD1 (5 bases). Here the sequenced sample was CD4+ or CD8+ T cells sorted from blood, taken in a trial of the OX40 agonist ivuxolimab. The clonotype originates from an adult with an advanced solid tumor such as melanoma, head and neck, liver or kidney cancer. CDR3 DNA: TGTGCCAGCAGTGACGGCGGGGGCACTGAAGCTTTCTTT. Translation gives CASSDGGGTEAFF.